A single sample is the source of the 25 T cell receptor beta chains below, sequenced in a study of blood T cell repertoires in COVID-19. Profiled with immunoSEQ multiplex PCR; TCRdb holds only in-frame clones, not every one. The data show 350,000 to 450,000 clones, around nine tenths seen once. Sequencing was performed on PBMCs or T cells enriched from blood (not recorded which). These receptors originate from a woman between 18 and 30 years old who had been exposed to COVID-19.

The rearrangement uses TRBV6-2 or TRBV6-3 and TRBJ2-7; TRBD2 aligns across 10 bases. Trimming at V came to 4 bases and at J to 2 bases, leaving 2 bases not matched to a gene. CDR1 is MNHEY, CDR2 SVGEGT, per germline. The CDR3 is 14 residues long. The CDR3 loop is CASSWTSGTYEQYF. Written as DNA, the CDR3 is TGTGCCAGCAGTTGGACTAGCGGAACCTACGAGCAGTACTTC.

The rearrangement uses TRBV19 and TRBJ1-5; the D is unclear. The CDR3 loop spans 12 amino acids. V was trimmed by 2 bases and J by 5 bases, leaving 4 bases between them. Germline V gene lookup returns CDR1 LNHDA and CDR2 SQIVND (reference sequence). As DNA, the CDR3 is TGTGCCAGTAGTATAATAGATCAGCCCCAGCATTTT. The encoded protein is CASSIIDQPQHF.

The gene calls are TRBV4-1 and TRBJ2-5; no clear D. V shed 0 bases and J shed 5 bases, with 10 bases lying between them. CDR1 and CDR2 (germline): MGHRA, YSYEKL. This CDR3 is built from 14 residues. This CDR3 is CASSQDRLVETQYF. CDR3 bases: TGCGCCAGCAGCCAAGATCGGCTAGTGGAGACCCAGTACTTC.

The genes are TRBV9 and TRBJ1-4; 7 bases line up with TRBD1. The germline CDR1 and CDR2 sequences are SGDLS and YYNGEE. The CDR3 runs 15 residues. V was pared by 4 bases and J by 2 bases, with 5 bases of the junction left unmatched. The CDR3 region has the DNA TGTGCCAGCAGCATACGACAGGGCACTAATGAAAAACTGTTTTTT. Protein product: CASSIRQGTNEKLFF.

The CDR3 loop reads CASSRGEAGNQPQHF. The CDR3 DNA follows: TGTGCCAGCAGCCGGGGGGAGGCGGGCAATCAGCCCCAGCATTTT. The chain combines TRBV7-2 with TRBJ1-5; tentative D call: TRBD1 (5 bases). Trimming pared 5 bases from V and 2 bases from J, leaving 13 bases between. The length of the CDR3 is 15 residues. Germline V gives CDR1 SGHTA, CDR2 FQGNSA. The variable domain in full, with the rest retrieved from reference TRBV7-2 and TRBJ1-5, is GAGVSQSPSNKVTEKGKDVELRCDPISGHTALYWYRQSLGQGLEFLIYFQGNSAPDKSGLPSDRFSAERTGGSVSTLTIQRTQQEDSAVYLCASSRGEAGNQPQHFGDGTRLSIL.

V and J are TRBV27 and TRBJ2-7, with 13 bases aligning to TRBD2. This CDR3 is 13 amino acids long. Germline CDR1 and CDR2: MNHEY and SMNVEV (reference sequence). V shed 4 bases and J 12 bases; nucleotides not matched to a gene: 6. CDR3 in amino acids: CASSSGTSGIRYF. The CDR3 nucleotides read TGTGCCAGCAGTTCCGGGACTAGCGGGATACGGTACTTC.

V gene TRBV28 combines with J gene TRBJ2-7; 11 nucleotides align to TRBD2. J was trimmed by 4 bases and V by 6 bases; bases with no gene match: 5. The germline CDR1 and CDR2 sequences are MDHEN and SYDVKM. This CDR3 region has 14 residues. The CDR3, as DNA: TGTGCCAGCAGAGTAGCGGGAGGGGGTTACGAGCAGTACTTC. It specifies CASRVAGGGYEQYF.

This rearrangement joins TRBV4-1 to TRBJ2-7; 10 bases agree with TRBD1. The germline V gene has CDR1 MGHRA and CDR2 YSYEKL. The V and J ends lost 2 bases and 3 bases, in that order; junction bases with no gene match: 7. The CDR3 is made up of 16 amino acids. The CDR3 loop reads CASSQFGQGGSYEQYF. The DNA for the CDR3 is TGCGCCAGCAGCCAATTTGGACAGGGGGGGAGCTACGAGCAGTACTTC.

A single count supports this clone. The gene calls are TRBV6-2 or TRBV6-3 and TRBJ2-2, with a possible D match to TRBD1 (6 bases). The CDR3 is 15 residues long. Germline loops: CDR1 MNHEY, CDR2 SVGEGT. Between the trimmed V and J ends, which lost 4 bases and 2 bases, there was a span of 11 bases. The CDR3 nucleotides are TGTGCCAGCAGTTGGCTGGACAGAAACACCGGGGAGCTGTTTTTT. Protein product: CASSWLDRNTGELFF.

This rearrangement joins TRBV7-2 to TRBJ2-7; 8 positions match TRBD2. The CDR3 is made up of 15 amino acids. The V segment lost 1 base and the J segment 4 bases; nucleotides outside the gene matches: 6. Germline CDR1 SGHTA, CDR2 FQGNSA. As DNA, the CDR3 is TGTGCCAGCAGCTTAGTTGCCGGGGGGGCATACGAGCAGTACTTC. Its protein product is CASSLVAGGAYEQYF.

This clone is a singleton in its sample. The chain joins TRBV5-5 to TRBJ2-7, with 7 bases identical to TRBD1. With V trimmed by 3 bases and J by 2 bases, 11 bases remained unmatched. The CDR3 totals 16 residues. CDR1 is SGHKS, CDR2 YYEKEE, per germline (reference sequence). CDR3 sequence: CASSSPSQGPAYEQYF. In nucleotides, the CDR3 is TGTGCCAGCAGCTCCCCCTCACAGGGGCCCGCCTACGAGCAGTACTTC.

The J gene is TRBJ2-5, the V gene TRBV18; possible D gene TRBD1, 6 bases. Trimming stripped 8 bases from V and 5 bases from J, with 18 bases between. This CDR3 contains 14 residues. In germline, CDR1 is KGHSH, CDR2 LQKENI. CDR3 DNA sequence: TGTGCCAGCACTGAAGGGGGAACGGGGGAGACCCAGTACTTC. The encoded protein is CASTEGGTGETQYF. Based on the CDR3 plus reference TRBV18 and TRBJ2-5, the full variable domain is NAGVMQNPRHLVRRRGQEARLRCSPMKGHSHVYWYRQLPEEGLKFMVYLQKENIIDESGMPKERFSAEFPKEGPSILRIQQVVRGDSAAYFCASTEGGTGETQYFGPGTRLLVL.

The rearrangement uses TRBV19 and TRBJ1-2; TRBD1 matches at 7 bases. Germline V gene data show CDR1 as LNHDA and CDR2 as SQIVND (reference sequence). J was trimmed by 0 bases and V by 5 bases; bases with no gene match: 6. CDR3 size: 15 residues. Written as DNA, the CDR3 is TGTGCCAGTAGTGGATGGACAGGACCTAACTATGGCTACACCTTC. This translates into CASSGWTGPNYGYTF.

V is TRBV6-6 and J is TRBJ1-4; tentative D call: TRBD1 (5 bases). The CDR3 sequence is 14 residues long. Germline V gene lookup returns CDR1 MNHNY and CDR2 SVGAGI (reference sequence). V was clipped by 3 bases and J by 4 bases, with 9 bases between them. CDR3 nucleotides: TGTGCCAGCAGTTATAGCCAGGGTAATGAAAAACTGTTTTTT. It yields the protein CASSYSQGNEKLFF.

This rearrangement joins TRBV5-6 to TRBJ1-1; unclear D gene. Trimming removed 4 bases from V and 5 bases from J, with 9 bases in between. The CDR3 spans 12 residues. The germline V gene has CDR1 SGHDT and CDR2 YYEEEE. The CDR3 nucleotides are TGTGCCAGCAGCGAGATGCGGACTGAAGCTTTCTTT. It translates to CASSEMRTEAFF.

J is TRBJ2-7 and V is TRBV5-5; perhaps TRBD1 as D (5 bases). The V gene's germline CDR1 is SGHKS and CDR2 YYEKEE (reference sequence). This CDR3 is 15 amino acids long. V was clipped by 1 base and J by 4 bases, with 15 bases between them. The CDR3 loop reads CASSLYWGRSYEQYF. The CDR3 bases are TGTGCCAGCAGCTTGTACTGGGGCAGGTCGTACGAGCAGTACTTC. The full variable domain, rest sourced from reference TRBV5-5 and TRBJ2-7, is DAGVTQSPTHLIKTRGQQVTLRCSPISGHKSVSWYQQVLGQGPQFIFQYYEKEERGRGNFPDRFSARQFPNYSSELNVNALLLGDSALYLCASSLYWGRSYEQYFGPGTRLTVT.

The chain has TRBV6-5 and TRBJ2-1; 9 bases are shared with TRBD2. Germline assignment: CDR1 MNHEY and CDR2 SVGAGI. The CDR3 contains 15 residues. V dropped 7 bases and J dropped 4; count of bases not matched to a gene: 8. The CDR3 DNA reads TGTGCCAGCACCTTCAGCGGGAGGACATACAATGAGCAGTTCTTC. Amino acid sequence: CASTFSGRTYNEQFF.

This clone was seen a single time. V and J are TRBV3-1 (or the pseudogene TRBV3-2) and TRBJ1-4, with 7 bases lining up with TRBD1. The ends lost 4 bases at V and 3 bases at J; junction bases unmatched: 5. The CDR3 has 15 residues. Germline V gene data show CDR1 as LGHDT and CDR2 as YNNKEL (reference sequence). CDR3 coding DNA: TGTGCCAGCAGCCTGGGCGGGACAGCTAATGAAAAACTGTTTTTT. Translating it yields CASSLGGTANEKLFF.

This clone was picked up one time. This chain links TRBV11-3 with TRBJ2-1, with a weak D call TRBD2 (5 bases). Per the germline V gene, CDR1 is SGHNT and CDR2 is YENEEA. V lost 4 bases and J lost 4, with 14 bases in between. The CDR3 runs 15 residues. The CDR3 bases are TGTGCCAGCAGCTCTGGACGCCGCGGGTACAATGAGCAGTTCTTC. Translated: CASSSGRRGYNEQFF.

DNA for the CDR3: TGTGCCAGCAGATCCGGGGTCTACAATGAGCAGTTCTTC. It translates to CASRSGVYNEQFF. V is TRBV11-1 and J is TRBJ2-1; D may be TRBD2 (5 bases). The V gene's germline CDR1 is SGHAT and CDR2 FQDESV (reference sequence). The CDR3 is 13 amino acids. V lost 6 bases and J lost 3, with 9 bases in between.

This clone was seen just once. The J gene is TRBJ2-7, the V gene TRBV19, with 11 bases identical to TRBD1. Germline lookup yields CDR1 LNHDA and CDR2 SQIVND (reference sequence). Unmatched junction bases numbered 2, after V lost 5 bases and J lost 5 bases. The CDR3 contains 13 residues. CDR3 DNA sequence: TGTGCCAGTAGTTGGACAGGGGGCGACGAGCAGTACTTC. Protein product: CASSWTGGDEQYF.

The chain recombines TRBV25-1 with TRBJ1-1; TRBD1 matches 7 bases. The V and J ends lost 3 bases and 5 bases, in that order; junction bases with no gene match: 3. The CDR3 contains 13 residues. Per the germline V gene, CDR1 is MGHDK and CDR2 is SYGVNS. CDR3 DNA: TGTGCCAGCAGTGACACAGGGGAAACTGAAGCTTTCTTT. This codes for CASSDTGETEAFF.

The chain combines TRBV29-1 with TRBJ2-1, with TRBD2 matching over 9 bases. From germline, CDR1 is SQVTM and CDR2 ANQGSEA. The CDR3 is 15 amino acids. J lost 9 bases, V lost 6 bases, and 15 bases had no gene match. In DNA form, the CDR3 reads TGCAGCGTGGTCCCCTCTAGCGGGAAGCGCGGTGAGCAGTTCTTC. Residues: CSVVPSSGKRGEQFF.

This CDR3 is CASSQSSFYEQYF. CDR3 sequence (DNA): TGTGCCAGCAGCCAATCTAGTTTCTACGAGCAGTACTTC. The chain joins TRBV3-1 (or the pseudogene TRBV3-2) to TRBJ2-7, with D uncertain. The CDR3 has 13 residues. V dropped 2 bases and J dropped 3 bases, with 8 bases sitting between them. Germline V lookup: CDR1 LGHDT, CDR2 YNNKEL (reference sequence).

This chain links TRBV6-2 or TRBV6-3 with TRBJ2-7, with 7 positions matching TRBD1. CDR1 and CDR2 (germline): MNHEY, SVGEGT. V shed 2 bases, J shed 6 bases, and the junction held 7 bases outside the gene matches. The CDR3 is 14 residues long. CDR3 sequence: CASSYRTGWSEQYF. The DNA of the CDR3 is TGTGCCAGCAGTTACCGGACAGGTTGGAGCGAGCAGTACTTC.